These 3 T cell receptor beta chains were all obtained from the same sample, sequenced in a study of vaccination effects on CD4 cells after COVID-19 (dated 2022 in TCRdb). The method was the immunoSEQ multiplex PCR assay. TCRdb stores this immuneACCESS table with in-frame sequences only. Part of the clones is absent; in the studies checked, under half of the shortfall reflects unresolved V genes, and no reason is known for the rest. In this sample the table shows about 54,000 clones, roughly 80% of which occur a single time. In total, the top ten clones hold 2% to 2.5% of the sample. The antigens these receptors bind are not known. In the ViraFEST assay, PBMC were stimulated with viral peptide pools, and antigen-specific CD4+ T cell clonotypes were then identified by expansion using TCR sequencing. After approximately 11 days of culture, CD4+ T cells were isolated with the EasySep CD4+ T cell isolation kit.

This material consisted of CD4+ T cells from PBMCs cultured with HCoV-229E spike peptides, taken before COVID-19 vaccination. Explained via the paper, the cell subset or site label denotes: HCoV-229E spike overlapping peptide pool stimulation. Source of these receptors: a human donor who received a COVID-19 vaccine.

The V call is TRBV6-6, the J call TRBJ2-3; TRBD2 aligns across 9 bases. V trimming: 5 bases; J trimming: 0 bases; junction bases outside the gene matches: 12. This CDR3 is built from 18 residues. The germline gives CDR1 MNHNY, CDR2 SVGAGI (reference sequence). The CDR3 coding sequence is TGTGCCAGCAGTCGAGGGGTAGCGGGGGTTCCTAGCACAGATACGCAGTATTTT. Translation gives CASSRGVAGVPSTDTQYF.

This chain uses TRBV19 with TRBJ2-5; D is possibly TRBD2 (6 bases). The CDR3 spans 14 residues. V lost 7 bases and J 5 bases, leaving 17 bases between the germline ends. Germline lookup yields CDR1 LNHDA and CDR2 SQIVND (reference sequence). This CDR3 reads CASNQHGRQETQYF. The CDR3 coding sequence is TGTGCCAGTAACCAACATGGGAGGCAGGAGACCCAGTACTTC.

The chain links TRBV27 to TRBJ1-2, with TRBD1 matching 8 bases. V trimming: 3 bases; J trimming: 4 bases; junction bases outside the gene matches: 10. Germline CDR1 is MNHEY and CDR2 is SMNVEV (reference sequence). This CDR3 has 16 residues. Here the CDR3 reads CASSLAAGGASYGYTF. The CDR3 coding sequence is TGTGCCAGCAGTTTGGCGGCAGGGGGCGCCTCCTATGGCTACACCTTC.